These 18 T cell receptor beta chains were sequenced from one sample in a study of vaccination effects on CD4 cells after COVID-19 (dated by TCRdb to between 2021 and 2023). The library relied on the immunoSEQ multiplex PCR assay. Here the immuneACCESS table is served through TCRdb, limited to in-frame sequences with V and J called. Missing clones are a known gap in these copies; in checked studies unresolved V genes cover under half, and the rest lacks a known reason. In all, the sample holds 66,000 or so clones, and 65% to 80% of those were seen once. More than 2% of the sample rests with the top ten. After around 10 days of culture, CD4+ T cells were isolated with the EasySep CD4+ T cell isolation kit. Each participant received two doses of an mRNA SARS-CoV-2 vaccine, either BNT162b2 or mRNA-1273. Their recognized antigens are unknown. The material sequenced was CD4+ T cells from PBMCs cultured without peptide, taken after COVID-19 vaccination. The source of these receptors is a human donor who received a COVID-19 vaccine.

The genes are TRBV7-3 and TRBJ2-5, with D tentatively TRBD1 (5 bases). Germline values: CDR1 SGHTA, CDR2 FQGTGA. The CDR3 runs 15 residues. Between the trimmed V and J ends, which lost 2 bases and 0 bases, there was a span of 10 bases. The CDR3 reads CASSLSPGYQETQYF. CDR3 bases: TGTGCCAGCAGCTTATCCCCAGGGTACCAAGAGACCCAGTACTTC.

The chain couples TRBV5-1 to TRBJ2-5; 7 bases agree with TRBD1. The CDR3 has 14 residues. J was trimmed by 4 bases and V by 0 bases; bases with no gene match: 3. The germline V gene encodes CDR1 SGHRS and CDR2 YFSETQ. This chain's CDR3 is CASSLGAGGETQYF. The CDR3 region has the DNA TGCGCCAGCAGCTTGGGGGCAGGGGGAGAGACCCAGTACTTC.

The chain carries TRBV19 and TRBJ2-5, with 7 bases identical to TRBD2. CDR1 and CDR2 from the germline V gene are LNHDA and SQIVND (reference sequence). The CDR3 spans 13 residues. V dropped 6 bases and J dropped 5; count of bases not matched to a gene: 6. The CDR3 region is CASSRRGGETQYF. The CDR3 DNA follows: TGTGCCAGTAGCCGTAGGGGAGGGGAGACCCAGTACTTC.

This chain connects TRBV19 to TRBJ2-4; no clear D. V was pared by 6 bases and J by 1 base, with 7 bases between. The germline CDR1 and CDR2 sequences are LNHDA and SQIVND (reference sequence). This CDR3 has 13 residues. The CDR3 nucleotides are TGTGCCAGTAGCGATGACGCCAAAAACATTCAGTACTTC. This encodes CASSDDAKNIQYF. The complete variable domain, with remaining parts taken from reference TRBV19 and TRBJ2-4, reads DGGITQSPKYLFRKEGQNVTLSCEQNLNHDAMYWYRQDPGQGLRLIYYSQIVNDFQKGDIAEGYSVSREKKESFPLTVTSAQKNPTAFYLCASSDDAKNIQYFGAGTRLSVL.

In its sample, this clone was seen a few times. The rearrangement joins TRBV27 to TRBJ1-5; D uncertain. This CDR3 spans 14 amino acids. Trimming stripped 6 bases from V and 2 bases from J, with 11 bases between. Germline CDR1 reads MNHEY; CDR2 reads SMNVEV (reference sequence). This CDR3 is CASRSNRGNQPQHF. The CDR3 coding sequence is TGTGCCAGCAGGTCGAATAGGGGCAATCAGCCCCAGCATTTT.

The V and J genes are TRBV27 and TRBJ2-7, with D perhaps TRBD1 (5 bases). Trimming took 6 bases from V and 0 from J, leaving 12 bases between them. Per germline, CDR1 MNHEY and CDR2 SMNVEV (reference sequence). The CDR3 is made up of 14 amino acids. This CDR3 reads CASSTNGHSYEQYV. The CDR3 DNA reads TGTGCCAGCAGCACAAACGGACACTCCTACGAGCAGTACGTC.

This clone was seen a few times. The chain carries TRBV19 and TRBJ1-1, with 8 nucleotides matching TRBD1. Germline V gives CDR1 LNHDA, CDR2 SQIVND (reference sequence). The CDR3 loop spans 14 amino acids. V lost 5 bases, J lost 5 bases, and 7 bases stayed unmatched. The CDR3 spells CASSPHRGRTEAFF. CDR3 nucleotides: TGTGCCAGTAGTCCCCACAGGGGGAGGACTGAAGCTTTCTTT.

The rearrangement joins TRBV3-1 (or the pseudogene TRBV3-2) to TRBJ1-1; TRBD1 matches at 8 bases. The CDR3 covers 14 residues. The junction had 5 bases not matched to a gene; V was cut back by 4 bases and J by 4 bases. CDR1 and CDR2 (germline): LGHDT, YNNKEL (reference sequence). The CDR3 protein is CASSRQGLSTEAFF. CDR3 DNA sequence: TGTGCCAGCAGCCGACAGGGGTTGAGCACTGAAGCTTTCTTT.

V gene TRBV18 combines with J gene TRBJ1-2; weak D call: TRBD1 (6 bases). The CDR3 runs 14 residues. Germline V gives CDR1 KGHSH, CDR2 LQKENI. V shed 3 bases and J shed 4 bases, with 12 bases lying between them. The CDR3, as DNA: TGTGCCAGCTCACCGCCGGGACAAGGCTATGGCTACACCTTC. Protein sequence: CASSPPGQGYGYTF.

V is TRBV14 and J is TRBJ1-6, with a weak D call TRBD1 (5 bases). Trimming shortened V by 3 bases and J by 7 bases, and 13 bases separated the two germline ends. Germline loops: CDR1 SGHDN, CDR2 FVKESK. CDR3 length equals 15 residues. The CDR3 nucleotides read TGTGCCAGCAGCCACCCGACAGCATGGAATTCACCCCTCCACTTT. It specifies CASSHPTAWNSPLHF.

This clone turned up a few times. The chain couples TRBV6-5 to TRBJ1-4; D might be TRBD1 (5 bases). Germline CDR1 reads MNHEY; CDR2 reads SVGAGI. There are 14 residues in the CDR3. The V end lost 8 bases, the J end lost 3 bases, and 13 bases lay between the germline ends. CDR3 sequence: CASAGGVANEKLFF. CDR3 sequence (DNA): TGTGCCAGCGCGGGGGGGGTGGCTAATGAAAAACTGTTTTTT.

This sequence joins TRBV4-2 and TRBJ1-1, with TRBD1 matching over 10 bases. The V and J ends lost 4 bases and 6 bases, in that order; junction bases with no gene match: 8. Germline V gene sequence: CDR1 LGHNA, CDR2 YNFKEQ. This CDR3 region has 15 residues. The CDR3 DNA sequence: TGTGCCAGCAGCCGTCCCGGACAGGGGGACGCTGAAGCTTTCTTT. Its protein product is CASSRPGQGDAEAFF.

The CDR3 is CASGTGYNEQFF. Written as DNA, the CDR3 is TGTGCTAGTGGCACAGGGTACAATGAGCAGTTCTTC. V and J are TRBV12-5 and TRBJ2-1, with D perhaps matching TRBD1 (6 bases). The CDR3 has 12 residues. Trimming pared 6 bases from V and 4 bases from J, leaving 7 bases between. Germline V gene sequence: CDR1 LGHNT, CDR2 FRNRAP.

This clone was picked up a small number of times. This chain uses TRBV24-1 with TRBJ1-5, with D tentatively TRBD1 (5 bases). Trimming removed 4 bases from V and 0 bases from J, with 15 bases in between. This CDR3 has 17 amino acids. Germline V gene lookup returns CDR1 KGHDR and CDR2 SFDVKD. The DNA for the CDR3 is TGTGCCACCAGTGAGTCTGGCTCAGGGAATAGCAATCAGCCCCAGCATTTT. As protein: CATSESGSGNSNQPQHF.

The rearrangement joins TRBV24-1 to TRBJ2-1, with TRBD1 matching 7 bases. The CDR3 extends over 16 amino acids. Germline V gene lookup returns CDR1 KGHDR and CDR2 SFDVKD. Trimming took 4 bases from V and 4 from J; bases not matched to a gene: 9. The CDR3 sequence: CATSDARQGLYNEQFF. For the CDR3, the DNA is TGTGCCACCAGTGACGCCAGACAGGGTCTATACAATGAGCAGTTCTTC.

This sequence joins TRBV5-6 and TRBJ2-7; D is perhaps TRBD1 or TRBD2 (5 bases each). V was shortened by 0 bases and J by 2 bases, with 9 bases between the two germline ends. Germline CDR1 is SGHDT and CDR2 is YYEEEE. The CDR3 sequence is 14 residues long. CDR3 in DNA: TGTGCCAGCAGCTTGGGCCAGGGAGCCTACGAGCAGTACGTC. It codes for CASSLGQGAYEQYV.

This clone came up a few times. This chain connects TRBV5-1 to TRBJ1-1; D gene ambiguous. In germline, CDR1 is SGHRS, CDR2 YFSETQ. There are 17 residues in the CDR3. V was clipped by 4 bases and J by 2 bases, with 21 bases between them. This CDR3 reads CASSPRFGEKGNTEAFF. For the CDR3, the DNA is TGCGCCAGCAGCCCGCGATTCGGAGAAAAGGGCAACACTGAAGCTTTCTTT.

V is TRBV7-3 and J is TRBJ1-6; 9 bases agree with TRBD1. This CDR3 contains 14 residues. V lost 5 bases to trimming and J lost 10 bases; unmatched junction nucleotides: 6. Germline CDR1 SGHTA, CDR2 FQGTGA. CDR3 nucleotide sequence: TGTGCCAGCAGCCTCGGACAGGGGCAATCACCCCTCCACTTT. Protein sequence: CASSLGQGQSPLHF.